These T cell receptor beta chains were read from a single sample in a study of Tregs in tolerant kidney transplant recipients. Produced via immunoSEQ multiplex PCR; TCRdb's table is partial and in-frame only. The table includes around 50,000 clones, roughly 89% detected once. This material consisted of CD8+ T cells from blood (PBMCs), taken 12 months after the transplant. These receptors were obtained from a human patient who received a combined kidney and bone marrow transplant. Some T cells here may be from the graft donor. Each CDR3 is given with its conserved first and last residue. The order of the fields is D gene, J gene, V gene, clone size, CDR3 protein, CDR3 DNA. The D gene is left open where the match is weak. Size is omitted from some rows. Given values are once, few, many or a class for expanded clones.

d_gene: NA
j_gene: TRBJ2-6
v_gene: TRBV19
abundance: NA
CDR3aa: CASSIGASGANVLTF
CDR3nt: TGTGCCAGTAGTATAGGGGCGTCTGGGGCCAACGTCCTGACTTTC

d_gene: NA
j_gene: TRBJ2-1
v_gene: TRBV4-3
abundance: NA
CDR3aa: CASSQTGYNEQFF
CDR3nt: TGCGCCAGCAGCCAAACAGGGTATAATGAGCAGTTCTTC

d_gene: TRBD1
j_gene: TRBJ2-7
v_gene: TRBV7-8
abundance: NA
CDR3aa: CASSLTDRGYYYEQYF
CDR3nt: TGTGCCAGCAGCCTGACGGACAGGGGTTACTACTACGAGCAGTACTTC

d_gene: NA
j_gene: TRBJ2-7
v_gene: TRBV30
abundance: NA
CDR3aa: CAWSAIGLSYEQYF
CDR3nt: TGTGCCTGGAGCGCCATTGGCCTTTCCTACGAGCAGTACTTC

d_gene: NA
j_gene: TRBJ2-7
v_gene: TRBV13
abundance: once
CDR3aa: CASSLVGEEQYF
CDR3nt: TGTGCCAGCAGCTTAGTAGGGGAAGAGCAGTACTTC

d_gene: NA
j_gene: TRBJ2-7
v_gene: TRBV21-1
abundance: NA
CDR3aa: CASSLRLAKYEQYF
CDR3nt: TGTGCCAGCAGTCTGAGACTAGCTAAGTACGAGCAGTACTTC

d_gene: TRBD1
j_gene: TRBJ2-7
v_gene: TRBV18
abundance: NA
CDR3aa: CASSHRDSPYEQYF
CDR3nt: TGTGCCAGCTCACACCGGGACAGCCCCTACGAGCAGTACTTC

d_gene: NA
j_gene: TRBJ1-2
v_gene: TRBV14
abundance: once
CDR3aa: CASSLGGYGYTF
CDR3nt: TGTGCCAGCAGCCTAGGCGGCTATGGCTACACCTTC

d_gene: NA
j_gene: TRBJ1-1
v_gene: TRBV27
abundance: NA
CDR3aa: CASSSQGNTEAFF
CDR3nt: TGTGCCAGCAGTTCCCAGGGGAACACTGAAGCTTTCTTT

d_gene: TRBD2
j_gene: TRBJ2-1
v_gene: TRBV9
abundance: once
CDR3aa: CASSVPRGGHYNEQFF
CDR3nt: TGTGCCAGCAGCGTCCCGCGGGGGGGACACTACAATGAGCAGTTCTTC